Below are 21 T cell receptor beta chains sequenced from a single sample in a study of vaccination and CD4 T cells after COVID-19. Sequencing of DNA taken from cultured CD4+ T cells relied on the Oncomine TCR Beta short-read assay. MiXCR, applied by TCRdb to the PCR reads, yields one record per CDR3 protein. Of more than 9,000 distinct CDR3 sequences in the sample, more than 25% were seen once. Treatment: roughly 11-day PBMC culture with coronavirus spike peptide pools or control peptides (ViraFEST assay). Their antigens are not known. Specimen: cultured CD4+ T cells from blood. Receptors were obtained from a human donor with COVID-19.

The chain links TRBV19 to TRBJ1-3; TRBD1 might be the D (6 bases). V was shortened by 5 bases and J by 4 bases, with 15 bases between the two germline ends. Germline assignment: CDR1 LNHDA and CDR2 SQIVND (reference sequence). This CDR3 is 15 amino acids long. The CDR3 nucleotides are TGTGCCAGTAGTGAAGGGGGTTCGGCAGGAAACACCATATATTTT. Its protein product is CASSEGGSAGNTIYF.

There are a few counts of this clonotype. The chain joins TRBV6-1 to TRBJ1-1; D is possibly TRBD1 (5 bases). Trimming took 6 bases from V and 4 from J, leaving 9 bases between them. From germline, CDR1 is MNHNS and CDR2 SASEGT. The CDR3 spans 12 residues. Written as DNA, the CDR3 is TGTGCCAGCAGCCGGGGCGGCACTGAAGCTTTCTTT. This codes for CASSRGGTEAFF.

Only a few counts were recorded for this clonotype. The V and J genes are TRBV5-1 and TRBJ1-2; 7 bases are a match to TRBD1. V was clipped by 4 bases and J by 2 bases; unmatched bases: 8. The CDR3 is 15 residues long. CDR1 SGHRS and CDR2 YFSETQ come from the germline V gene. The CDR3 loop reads CASSTSSGQNYGYTF. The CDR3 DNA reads TGCGCCAGCAGCACTTCTTCGGGACAGAACTATGGCTACACCTTC.

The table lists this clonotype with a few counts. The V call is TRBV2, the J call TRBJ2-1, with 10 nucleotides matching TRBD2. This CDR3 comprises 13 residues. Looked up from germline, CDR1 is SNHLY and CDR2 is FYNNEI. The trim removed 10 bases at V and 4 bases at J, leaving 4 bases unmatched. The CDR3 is CATKRGGYNEQFF. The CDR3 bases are TGTGCCACCAAGCGGGGGGGGTACAATGAGCAGTTCTTC.

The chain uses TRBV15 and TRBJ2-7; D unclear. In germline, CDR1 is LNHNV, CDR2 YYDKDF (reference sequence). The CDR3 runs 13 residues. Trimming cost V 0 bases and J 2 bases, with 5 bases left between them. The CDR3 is CATSRDRTYEQYF. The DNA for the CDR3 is TGTGCCACCAGCAGAGATCGAACCTACGAGCAGTACTTC.

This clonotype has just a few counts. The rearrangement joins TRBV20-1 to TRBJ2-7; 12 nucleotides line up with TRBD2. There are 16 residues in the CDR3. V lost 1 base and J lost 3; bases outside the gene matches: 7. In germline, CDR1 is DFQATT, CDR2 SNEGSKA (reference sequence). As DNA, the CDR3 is TGCAGTGCTAGAGCCCTAGCGGGGGGGGGAGGCTACGAGCAGTACTTC. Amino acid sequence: CSARALAGGGGYEQYF.

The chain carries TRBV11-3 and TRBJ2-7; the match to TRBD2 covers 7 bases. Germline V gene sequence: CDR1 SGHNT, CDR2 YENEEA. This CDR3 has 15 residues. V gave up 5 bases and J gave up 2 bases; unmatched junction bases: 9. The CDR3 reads CASSPGRGTTYEQYF. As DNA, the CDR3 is TGTGCCAGCAGCCCAGGGAGGGGCACAACCTACGAGCAGTACTTC.

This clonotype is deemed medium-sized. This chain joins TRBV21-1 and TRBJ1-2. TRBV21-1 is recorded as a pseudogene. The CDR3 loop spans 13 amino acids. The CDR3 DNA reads TGTGCCAGCAGTATGCGGGGTGACTATGGCTACACCTTC. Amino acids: CASSMRGDYGYTF.

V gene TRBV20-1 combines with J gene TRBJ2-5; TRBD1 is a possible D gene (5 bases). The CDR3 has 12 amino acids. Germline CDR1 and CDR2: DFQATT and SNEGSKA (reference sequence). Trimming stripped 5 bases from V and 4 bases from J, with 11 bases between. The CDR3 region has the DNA TGCAGTGCTCCGAAGGGGTTAGAGACCCAGTACTTC. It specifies CSAPKGLETQYF.

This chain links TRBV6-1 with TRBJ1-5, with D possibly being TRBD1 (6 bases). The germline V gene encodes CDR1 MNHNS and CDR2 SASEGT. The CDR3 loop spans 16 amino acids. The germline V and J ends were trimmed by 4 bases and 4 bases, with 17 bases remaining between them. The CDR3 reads CASSAETGMGNQPQHF. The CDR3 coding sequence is TGTGCCAGCAGTGCTGAGACAGGTATGGGGAATCAGCCCCAGCATTTT.

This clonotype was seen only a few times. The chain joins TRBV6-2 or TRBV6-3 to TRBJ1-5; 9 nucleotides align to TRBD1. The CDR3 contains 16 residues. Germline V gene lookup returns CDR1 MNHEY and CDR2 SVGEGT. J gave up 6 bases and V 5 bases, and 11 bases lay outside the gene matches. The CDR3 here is CASSLHRTGVGQPQHF. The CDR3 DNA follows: TGTGCCAGCAGTCTCCATAGGACAGGGGTCGGTCAGCCCCAGCATTTT.

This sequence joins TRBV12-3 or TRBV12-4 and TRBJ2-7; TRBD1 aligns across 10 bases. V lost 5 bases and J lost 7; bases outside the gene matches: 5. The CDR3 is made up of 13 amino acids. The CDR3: CASSPGQGLEQYF. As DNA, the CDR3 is TGTGCCAGCAGTCCGGGACAGGGGTTGGAGCAGTACTTC.

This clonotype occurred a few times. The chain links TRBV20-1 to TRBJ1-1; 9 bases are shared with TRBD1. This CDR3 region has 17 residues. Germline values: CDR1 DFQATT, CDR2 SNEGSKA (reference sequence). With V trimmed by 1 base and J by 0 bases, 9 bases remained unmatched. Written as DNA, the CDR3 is TGCAGTGCTAGAGGAACGGGACAGGGTACCATGAACACTGAAGCTTTCTTT. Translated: CSARGTGQGTMNTEAFF.

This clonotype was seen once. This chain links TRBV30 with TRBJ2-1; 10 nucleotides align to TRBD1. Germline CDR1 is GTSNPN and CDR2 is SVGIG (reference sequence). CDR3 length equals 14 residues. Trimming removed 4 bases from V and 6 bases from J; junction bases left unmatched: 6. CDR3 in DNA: TGTGCCTGGAACCCGGGACAGGGGTTCAATGAGCAGTTCTTC. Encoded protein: CAWNPGQGFNEQFF.

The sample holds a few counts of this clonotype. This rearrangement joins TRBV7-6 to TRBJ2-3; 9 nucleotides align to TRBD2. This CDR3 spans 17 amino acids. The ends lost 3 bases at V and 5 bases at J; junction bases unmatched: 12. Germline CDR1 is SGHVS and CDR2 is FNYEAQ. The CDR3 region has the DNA TGTGCCAGCAGCTTTCGCCCCCGCGGGGGGGCGGGAGATACGCAGTATTTT. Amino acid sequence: CASSFRPRGGAGDTQYF. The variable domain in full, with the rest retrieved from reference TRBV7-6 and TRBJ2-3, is GAGVSQSPRYKVTKRGQDVALRCDPISGHVSLYWYRQALGQGPEFLTYFNYEAQQDKSGLPNDRFSAERPEGSISTLTIQRTEQRDSAMYRCASSFRPRGGAGDTQYFGPGTRLTVL.

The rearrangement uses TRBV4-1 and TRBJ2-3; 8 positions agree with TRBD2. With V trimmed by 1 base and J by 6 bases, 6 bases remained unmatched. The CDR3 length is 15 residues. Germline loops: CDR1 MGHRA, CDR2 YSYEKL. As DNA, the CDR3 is TGCGCCAGCAGCCAAGGGTCTGCGGGGGGCGATACGCAGTATTTT. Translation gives CASSQGSAGGDTQYF.

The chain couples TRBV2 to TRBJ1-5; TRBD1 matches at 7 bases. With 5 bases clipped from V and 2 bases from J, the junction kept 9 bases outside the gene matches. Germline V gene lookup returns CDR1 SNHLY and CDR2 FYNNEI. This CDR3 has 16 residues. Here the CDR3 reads CASSPQNRGGNQPQHF. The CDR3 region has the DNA TGTGCCAGCAGTCCTCAAAACAGGGGCGGCAATCAGCCCCAGCATTTT.

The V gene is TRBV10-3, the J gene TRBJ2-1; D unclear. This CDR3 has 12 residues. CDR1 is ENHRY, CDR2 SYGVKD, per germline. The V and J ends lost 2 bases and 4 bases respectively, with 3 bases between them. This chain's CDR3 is CAISEQYNEQFF. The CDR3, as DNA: TGTGCCATCAGTGAGCAGTACAATGAGCAGTTCTTC.

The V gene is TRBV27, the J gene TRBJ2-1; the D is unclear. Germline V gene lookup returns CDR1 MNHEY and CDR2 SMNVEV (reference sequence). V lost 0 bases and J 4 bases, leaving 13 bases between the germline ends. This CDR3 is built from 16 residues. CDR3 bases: TGTGCCAGCAGTTTATCCTCCTCGGCCTCATACAATGAGCAGTTCTTC. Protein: CASSLSSSASYNEQFF.

The CDR3 nucleotides are TGCAGCGAATCTGCCGGGGGGAGCACAGATACGCAGTATTTT. Translation gives CSESAGGSTDTQYF. The chain is built from TRBV29-1 and TRBJ2-3; 7 bases match TRBD2. CDR1 is SQVTM, CDR2 ANQGSEA, per germline. The CDR3 contains 14 residues. V gave up 7 bases and J gave up 0 bases; unmatched junction bases: 7.

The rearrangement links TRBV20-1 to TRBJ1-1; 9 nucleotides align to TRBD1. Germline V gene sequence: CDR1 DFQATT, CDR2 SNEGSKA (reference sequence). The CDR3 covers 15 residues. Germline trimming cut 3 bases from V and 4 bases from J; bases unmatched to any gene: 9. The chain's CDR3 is CSASLRDRAATEAFF. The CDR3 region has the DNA TGCAGTGCTAGTTTGAGGGACAGGGCGGCCACTGAAGCTTTCTTT.